The 28 T cell receptor beta chains in this list originate from one sample, sequenced in a study of Graves' ophthalmopathy and Graves' hyperthyroidism. Amplification from RNA transcripts yielded the TCR beta CDR3 regions. Second-round multiplex PCR came after a first-round RT-PCR that employed HTBI primers. A single record per CDR3 protein comes from TCRdb applying MiXCR to the multiplex PCR reads. The sample holds some 750,000 distinct CDR3 sequences, about 44% seen once. The sequencing input was peripheral blood. These TCRs come from an adult man with Graves' ophthalmopathy.

This clonotype was counted between two and nine times. The genes are TRBV11-2 and TRBJ2-5; 8 bases match TRBD2. The CDR3 is 15 residues long. J lost 0 bases, V lost 5 bases, and 5 bases had no gene match. CDR1 SGHAT and CDR2 FQNNGV come from the germline V gene. The CDR3 protein is CASSEYSGNQETQYF. CDR3 nucleotides: TGTGCCAGCAGCGAGTATAGCGGGAACCAAGAGACCCAGTACTTC.

This clonotype has a count of ten or more. This sequence joins TRBV2 and TRBJ1-6, with D uncertain. V was trimmed by 4 bases and J by 11 bases, leaving 18 bases between them. The germline CDR1 and CDR2 sequences are SNHLY and FYNNEI. The CDR3 length is 15 residues. The chain's CDR3 is CASSAPPRVRTPLHF. In DNA form, the CDR3 reads TGTGCCAGCAGTGCGCCCCCCCGGGTCAGGACACCCCTCCACTTT.

This clonotype came up a few times. The V and J genes are TRBV14 and TRBJ2-5; TRBD2 matches at 14 bases. The CDR3 length is 16 residues. The trim removed 11 bases at V and 5 bases at J, leaving 13 bases unmatched. The germline V gene encodes CDR1 SGHDN and CDR2 FVKESK. CDR3 sequence reads: CAWSHRTSGRRETQYF. The CDR3 bases are TGTGCCTGGAGTCATAGGACTAGCGGGAGGCGTGAGACCCAGTACTTC.

Turning to this clonotype: A read error may account for a junction end that differs from germline. The J gene is TRBJ2-7, the V gene TRBV7-9; 9 bases agree with TRBD1. CDR1 SEHNR and CDR2 FQNEAQ come from the germline V gene (reference sequence). The CDR3 loop spans 14 amino acids. CDR3 loop: CANSLGGQGLEQYF. CDR3 bases: TGTGCCAACAGCTTAGGGGGACAGGGTCTCGAGCAGTACTTC.

V gene TRBV19 combines with J gene TRBJ2-3; tentatively, D is TRBD2 (5 bases). Germline V gives CDR1 LNHDA, CDR2 SQIVND (reference sequence). Between the trimmed V and J ends, which lost 3 bases and 1 base, there was a span of 8 bases. The CDR3 runs 14 residues. The CDR3 DNA reads as TGTGCCAGTAGTATGGAGAGGGGCACAGATACGCAGTATTTT. This codes for CASSMERGTDTQYF.

Regarding this clonotype: No DNA is shown, since the ends of the CDR3 on it are uncertain; the CDR3 is the one TCRdb lists. The V call is TRBV2, the J call TRBJ2-5. The CDR3 adds up to 20 amino acids, both ends counted. Per the germline V gene, CDR1 is SNHLY and CDR2 is FYNNEI. The CDR3 loop reads CASSERQVYGYTFGSGTQYF.

The table lists this clonotype with many counts. The chain employs TRBV10-3 and TRBJ1-2; TRBD1 might be the D (5 bases). CDR3 size: 16 residues. Deletions cut 0 bases from V and 0 bases from J, with 11 bases between. From germline, CDR1 is ENHRY and CDR2 SYGVKD. CDR3 in amino acids: CAISESFGDPNYGYTF. CDR3 nucleotides: TGTGCCATCAGTGAGTCATTCGGGGACCCTAACTATGGCTACACCTTC.

In this sample, this clonotype turned up a few times. The chain has TRBV2 and TRBJ2-2, with 7 bases identical to TRBD2. The CDR3 totals 16 residues. CDR1 is SNHLY, CDR2 FYNNEI, per germline. With V trimmed by 8 bases and J by 4 bases, 13 bases remained unmatched. For the CDR3, the DNA is TGTGCCAGCGGCGGCGGGAGCGAGGTACGCACCGGGGAGCTGTTTTTT. Translating gives CASGGGSEVRTGELFF.

The chain links TRBV19 to TRBJ1-2; maybe TRBD1 (5 bases). This CDR3 has 17 residues. V shed 7 bases and J shed 0 bases, with 21 bases lying between them. CDR1 and CDR2 from the germline V gene are LNHDA and SQIVND (reference sequence). CDR3 residues: CASNSAGADFSNYGYTF. As DNA, the CDR3 is TGTGCCAGTAATTCAGCCGGGGCAGACTTCTCTAACTATGGCTACACCTTC.

The chain links TRBV19 to TRBJ1-1; TRBD1 matches 7 bases. This CDR3 spans 15 amino acids. Germline V gene lookup returns CDR1 LNHDA and CDR2 SQIVND (reference sequence). V lost 4 bases, J lost 0 bases, and 5 bases stayed unmatched. The CDR3 DNA reads as TGTGCCAGTAGTACGGGACAGACCTTGAACACTGAAGCTTTCTTT. It encodes CASSTGQTLNTEAFF.

This clonotype was found many times. The chain recombines TRBV14 with TRBJ2-5; weak D call: TRBD2 (6 bases). Trimming removed 0 bases from V and 5 bases from J, with 10 bases in between. This CDR3 is 14 amino acids long. Per the germline V gene, CDR1 is SGHDN and CDR2 is FVKESK. CDR3 amino acids: CASSQESGRETQYF. The CDR3 DNA sequence: TGTGCCAGCAGCCAAGAATCAGGGAGGGAGACCCAGTACTTC.

To note about this clonotype: The junction shows a germline mismatch at one end, possibly a read error. CDR3 in DNA: TGCGCCAGCAGCCCACCCCCTCCGGGACAGGGCTACGAGCAGTACTTC. It is translated as CASSPPPPGQGYEQYF. The chain combines TRBV7-9 with TRBJ2-7; the match to TRBD1 covers 9 bases. Germline assignment: CDR1 SEHNR and CDR2 FQNEAQ (reference sequence). The CDR3 sequence is 16 residues long.

This clonotype showed up many times. V is TRBV29-1 and J is TRBJ2-1; D might be TRBD1 or TRBD2, each matching 5 bases. V was shortened by 0 bases and J by 7 bases, with 7 bases between the two germline ends. CDR3 size: 12 residues. Germline V gene data show CDR1 as SQVTM and CDR2 as ANQGSEA. This CDR3 reads CSVEDRENEQFF. CDR3 sequence (DNA): TGCAGCGTTGAAGACAGGGAGAATGAGCAGTTCTTC.

On this clonotype: Relative to the germline gene, one junction end is altered; a read error may explain this. The chain carries TRBV10-3 and TRBJ2-6; D tentatively reads TRBD1 or TRBD2 (5 bases each). The germline V gene encodes CDR1 ENHRY and CDR2 SYGVKD. The CDR3 length is 19 residues. This CDR3 is CASSYFRDPILSGANVLTF. Here the CDR3 DNA reads TGTGCCAGCAGTTACTTCCGGGACCCCATTTTGTCTGGGGCCAACGTCCTGACTTTC.

The chain combines TRBV5-5 with TRBJ1-3; a weak D match, TRBD1 (5 bases). The V end was cut by 4 bases, the J end by 0 bases, with 14 bases between. CDR3 length equals 16 residues. Germline lookup yields CDR1 SGHKS and CDR2 YYEKEE (reference sequence). The CDR3 sequence is CASSPRGGDSGNTIYF. The CDR3 nucleotides read TGTGCCAGCAGCCCACGCGGGGGAGACTCTGGAAACACCATATATTTT.

This clonotype was observed once. The chain couples TRBV2 to TRBJ2-7; D not resolved. Germline lookup yields CDR1 SNHLY and CDR2 FYNNEI. The CDR3 spans 17 residues. With 5 bases removed from V and 1 base from J, the gap between germline ends came to 21 bases. CDR3 DNA sequence: TGTGCCAGCAGTTACCCCCCGCGACGGATGATATCCTACGAGCAGTACTTC. Translation: CASSYPPRRMISYEQYF.

This clonotype was observed a handful of times. The chain employs TRBV10-3 and TRBJ1-1, with a tentative D call TRBD1 (5 bases). Trimming cost V 10 bases and J 4 bases, with 19 bases left between them. Per the germline V gene, CDR1 is ENHRY and CDR2 is SYGVKD. This CDR3 comprises 14 residues. The CDR3: CASDVGGVLTEAFF. The CDR3 DNA follows: TGTGCCAGCGATGTAGGAGGGGTCCTCACTGAAGCTTTCTTT.

The chain uses TRBV19 and TRBJ1-5; D uncertain. Germline V CDR1 and CDR2: LNHDA, SQIVND (reference sequence). This CDR3 region has 13 residues. Trimming cost V 1 base and J 5 bases, with 6 bases left between them. CDR3 in DNA: TGTGCCAGTAGTATAGTCTGGGATCAGCCCCAGCATTTT. The encoded protein is CASSIVWDQPQHF.

This clonotype was recorded at least ten times. The rearrangement uses TRBV12-3 or TRBV12-4 and TRBJ1-4, with 7 bases identical to TRBD1. Trimming cost V 3 bases and J 6 bases; bases outside gene matches: 4. The CDR3 sequence is 14 residues long. The chain's CDR3 is CASSFQGVDEKLFF. Here the CDR3 DNA reads TGTGCCAGCAGTTTCCAGGGGGTAGATGAAAAACTGTTTTTT.

This clonotype came up many times. The chain uses TRBV5-1 and TRBJ1-5, with a tentative D call TRBD1 (5 bases). V was cut by 0 bases and J by 6 bases, with 10 bases left in between. Germline V CDR1 and CDR2: SGHRS, YFSETQ. This CDR3 spans 14 amino acids. The CDR3 here is CASSLAQGGQPQHF. CDR3 nucleotides: TGCGCCAGCAGCTTGGCCCAGGGAGGTCAGCCCCAGCATTTT.

Comments on this clonotype: This sequence may be a read error, since a much larger clone differs from it by one base. V usage is TRBV7-6 and J usage is TRBJ1-6; TRBD1 matches at 9 bases. The CDR3 sequence is 15 residues long. V was pared by 0 bases and J by 9 bases, with 3 bases of the junction left unmatched. CDR1 SGHVS and CDR2 FNYEAQ come from the germline V gene. CDR3 sequence reads: CASSLATGGSSPLHF. In DNA, the CDR3 is TGTGCCAGCAGCTTAGCTACAGGGGGCAGTTCACCCCTCCACTTT.

About this clonotype itself: This CDR3 is missing its conserved last phenylalanine or tryptophan, likely due to a read error. The chain uses TRBV20-1 and TRBJ1-5; D is unclear. V lost 3 bases and J lost 5, with 14 bases in between. CDR1 is DFQATT and CDR2 is SNEGSKA in the germline V gene (reference sequence). The CDR3 runs to 14 residues. The CDR3 DNA reads as TGCAGTGCTAGCGTACCGGGTCCACATCAGCCCCAGCATTGT. Its translation is CSASVPGPHQPQHC.

With respect to this clonotype: A much larger clone lies a single base off, so this may be a read error. The V call is TRBV19, the J call TRBJ1-2, with D unresolved. This CDR3 is built from 14 residues. The V gene's germline CDR1 is LNHDA and CDR2 SQIVND (reference sequence). Deletions cut 9 bases from V and 4 bases from J, with 18 bases between. CDR3 sequence reads: CASTRVRVSYGYTF. DNA for the CDR3: TGTGCCAGCACAAGGGTCAGAGTCTCCTATGGCTACACCTTC.

This clonotype was found many times. The V and J genes are TRBV7-3 and TRBJ1-2, with no clear D. The germline V and J ends were trimmed by 0 bases and 8 bases, with 10 bases remaining between them. CDR1 is SGHTA and CDR2 is FQGTGA in the germline V gene. This CDR3 has 13 amino acids. CDR3 DNA: TGTGCCAGCAGCTTAACTGGCACGGGCGGCTACACCTTC. Protein product: CASSLTGTGGYTF.

The chain carries TRBV29-1 and TRBJ2-5; D gene unclear. The CDR3 runs 8 residues. V was shortened by 6 bases and J by 9 bases, with 5 bases between the two germline ends. Germline CDR1 reads SQVTM; CDR2 reads ANQGSEA. In DNA, the CDR3 is TGCAGCGTGGGGTCCCAGTACTTC. This translates into CSVGSQYF.

The V gene is TRBV19, the J gene TRBJ1-4; 9 bases are a match to TRBD1. The CDR3 is made up of 13 amino acids. Germline loops: CDR1 LNHDA, CDR2 SQIVND (reference sequence). J lost 8 bases, V lost 8 bases, and 6 bases had no gene match. The CDR3 DNA follows: TGTGCCAGTGGACAGGGGAACAGCGAAAAACTGTTTTTT. This encodes CASGQGNSEKLFF.

This clonotype appeared many times. The rearrangement joins TRBV12-3 or TRBV12-4 to TRBJ2-2, with D perhaps matching TRBD2 (5 bases). This CDR3 contains 16 residues. The V end lost 2 bases, the J end lost 3 bases, and 13 bases lay between the germline ends. The CDR3 sequence is CASSLWWERYTGELFF. The CDR3 DNA reads TGTGCCAGCAGTTTATGGTGGGAGAGGTACACCGGGGAGCTGTTTTTT.

This clonotype appeared many times. Sequence at one end of the junction differs from germline and may be a read error. The chain couples TRBV9 to TRBJ2-7, with TRBD2 identical over 10 bases. CDR1 is SGDLS and CDR2 is YYNGEE in the germline V gene. This CDR3 has 14 amino acids. The CDR3 nucleotides read TGTGCCAGCAACGTAGCGGGAGGCGCCTACGAGCAGTACTTC. This encodes CASNVAGGAYEQYF.